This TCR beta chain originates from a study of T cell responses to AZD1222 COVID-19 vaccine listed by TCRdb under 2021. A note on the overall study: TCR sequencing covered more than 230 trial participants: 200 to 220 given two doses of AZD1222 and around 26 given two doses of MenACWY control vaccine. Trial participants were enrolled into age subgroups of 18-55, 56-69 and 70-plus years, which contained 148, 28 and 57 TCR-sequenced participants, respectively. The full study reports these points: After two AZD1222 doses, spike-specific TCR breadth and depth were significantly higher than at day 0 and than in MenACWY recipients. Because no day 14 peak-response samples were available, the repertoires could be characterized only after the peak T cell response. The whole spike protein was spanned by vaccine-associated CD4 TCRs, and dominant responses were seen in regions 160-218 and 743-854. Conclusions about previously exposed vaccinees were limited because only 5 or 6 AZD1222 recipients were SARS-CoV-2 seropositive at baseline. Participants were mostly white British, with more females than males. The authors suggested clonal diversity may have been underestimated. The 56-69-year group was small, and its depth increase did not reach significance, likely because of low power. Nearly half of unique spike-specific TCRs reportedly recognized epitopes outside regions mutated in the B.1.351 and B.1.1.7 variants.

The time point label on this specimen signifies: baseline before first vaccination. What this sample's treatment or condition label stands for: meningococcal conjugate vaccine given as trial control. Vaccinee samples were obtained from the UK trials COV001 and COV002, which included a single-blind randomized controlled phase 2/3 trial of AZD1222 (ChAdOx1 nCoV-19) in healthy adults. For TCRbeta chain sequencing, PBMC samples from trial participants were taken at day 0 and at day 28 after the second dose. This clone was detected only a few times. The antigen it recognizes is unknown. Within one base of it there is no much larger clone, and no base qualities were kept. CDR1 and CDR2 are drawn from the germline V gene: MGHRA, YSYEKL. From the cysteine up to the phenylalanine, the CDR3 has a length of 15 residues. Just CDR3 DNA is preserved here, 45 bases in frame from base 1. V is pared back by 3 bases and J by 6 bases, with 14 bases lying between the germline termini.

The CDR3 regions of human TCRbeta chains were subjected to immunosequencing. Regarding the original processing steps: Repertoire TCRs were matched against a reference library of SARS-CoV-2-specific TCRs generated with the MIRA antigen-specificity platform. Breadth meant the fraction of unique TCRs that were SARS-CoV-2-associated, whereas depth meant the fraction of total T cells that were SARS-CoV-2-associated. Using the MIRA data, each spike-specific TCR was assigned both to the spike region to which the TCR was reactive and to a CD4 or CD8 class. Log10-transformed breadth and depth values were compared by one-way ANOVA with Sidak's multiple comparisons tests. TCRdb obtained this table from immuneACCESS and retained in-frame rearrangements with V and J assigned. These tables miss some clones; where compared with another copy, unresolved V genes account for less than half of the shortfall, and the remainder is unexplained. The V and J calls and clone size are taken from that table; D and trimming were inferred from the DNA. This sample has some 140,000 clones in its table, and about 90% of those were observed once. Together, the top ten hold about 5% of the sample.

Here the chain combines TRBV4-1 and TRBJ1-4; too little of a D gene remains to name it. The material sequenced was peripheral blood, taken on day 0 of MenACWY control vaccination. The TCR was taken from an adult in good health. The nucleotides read TGCGCCAGCAGCCACCTAGCCCGGAGATATGAAAAACTGTTTTTT. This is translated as CASSHLARRYEKLFF.